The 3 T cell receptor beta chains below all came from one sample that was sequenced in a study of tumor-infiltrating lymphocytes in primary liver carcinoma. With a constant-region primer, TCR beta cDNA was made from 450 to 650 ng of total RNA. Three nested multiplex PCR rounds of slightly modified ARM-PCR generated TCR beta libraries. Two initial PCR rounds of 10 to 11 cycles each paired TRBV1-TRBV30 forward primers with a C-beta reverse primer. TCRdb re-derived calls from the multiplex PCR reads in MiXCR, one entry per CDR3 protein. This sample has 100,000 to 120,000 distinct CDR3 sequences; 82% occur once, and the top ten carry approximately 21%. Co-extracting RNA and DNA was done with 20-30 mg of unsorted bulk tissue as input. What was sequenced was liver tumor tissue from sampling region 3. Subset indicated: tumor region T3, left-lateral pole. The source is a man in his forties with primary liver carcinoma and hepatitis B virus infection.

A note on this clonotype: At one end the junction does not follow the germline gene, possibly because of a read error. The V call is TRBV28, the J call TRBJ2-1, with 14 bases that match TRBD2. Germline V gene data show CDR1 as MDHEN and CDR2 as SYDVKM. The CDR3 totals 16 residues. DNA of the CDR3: TGTGCCAGCTGCGGACTAGCGGGAGGTCTTGTGGATGAGCAGTTCTTT. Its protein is CASCGLAGGLVDEQFF.

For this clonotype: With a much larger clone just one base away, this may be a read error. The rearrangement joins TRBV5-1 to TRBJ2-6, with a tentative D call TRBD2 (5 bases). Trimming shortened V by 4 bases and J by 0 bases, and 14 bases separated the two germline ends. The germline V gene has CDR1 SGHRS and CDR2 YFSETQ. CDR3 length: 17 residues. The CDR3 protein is CASSRIGRASGANVLTF. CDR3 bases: TGCGCCAGCAGCAGGATAGGGAGAGCCTCTGGGGCCAACGTCCTGACTTTC.

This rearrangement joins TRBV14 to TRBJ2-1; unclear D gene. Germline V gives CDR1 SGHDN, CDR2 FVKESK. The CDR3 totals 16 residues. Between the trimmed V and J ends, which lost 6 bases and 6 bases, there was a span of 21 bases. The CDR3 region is CASSTVAGWVSNEQFF. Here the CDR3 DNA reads TGTGCCAGCAGTACCGTAGCTGGATGGGTAAGCAATGAGCAGTTCTTC.